This T cell receptor beta chain emerged from a study of regulatory T cells in long-lasting Graves disease. Through Arm-PCR of CDR3 regions and iRepertoire HTBI primers, TCR beta libraries were built. TCRdb re-analysed the multiplex PCR reads in MiXCR, keeping a single row per CDR3 protein. This sample yields hundreds of thousands of distinct CDR3 sequences, of which 12% are seen a single time; approximately 9% belongs to the top ten. This clonotype showed up many times. Noted time point: newly diagnosed GD, antithyroid drugs for less than 3 months. PBMC-derived RNA was used for the TCR library. J gave up 3 bases and V 6 bases, and 1 base lay outside the gene matches. Germline CDR1 and CDR2: SNHLY and FYNNEI. This CDR3 has 14 residues. These data were also filed under a second study, of T cells in Graves' hyperthyroidism and ophthalmopathy.

This chain links TRBV2 with TRBJ2-7; 14 nucleotides match TRBD2. The sample was peripheral blood mononuclear cells (PBMCs), taken at new diagnosis, from a patient treated with antithyroid drugs. This receptor was obtained from a woman aged 25 to 39 with Graves disease. In DNA form, the CDR3 reads TGTGCCAGCAGAGGGACTAGCGGGAGCTACGAGCAGTACTTC. Translating it yields CASRGTSGSYEQYF. The variable domain in full, completed from reference TRBV2 and TRBJ2-7, reads EPEVTQTPSHQVTQMGQEVILRCVPISNHLYFYWYRQILGQKVEFLVSFYNNEISEKSEIFDDQFSVERPDGSNFTLKIRSTKLEDSAMYFCASRGTSGSYEQYFGPGTRLTVT.